These T cell receptor beta chains were read from a single sample in a study of cytomegalovirus exposure and HLA in healthy donors. TCRdb keeps only in-frame clones here, not all; method: immunoSEQ multiplex PCR. This sample has about 330,000 clones, with around 90% found just once. The specimen was PBMCs. Every receptor here comes from a woman in her twenties or thirties in good health and CMV-seropositive. Each CDR3 is given without its conserved first and last residue. A clone size is listed for some rows: how often the clone was seen (once, few, many), or a class if it is expanded.

size: -; J: TRBJ2-2; V: TRBV6-5; CDR3: ASRRGTYTGELF
size: -; J: TRBJ1-2; V: TRBV11-1; CDR3: ASSLTGAYGYT
size: -; J: TRBJ2-7; V: TRBV4-1; CDR3: ASSQDLTSGSYEQY
size: -; J: TRBJ2-1; V: TRBV29-1; CDR3: SVVRGDYNEQF
size: few; J: TRBJ2-7; V: TRBV4-1; CDR3: ASSQGMTLSSYEQY
size: -; J: TRBJ2-7; V: TRBV27; CDR3: ASSLAGPSYEQY
size: -; J: TRBJ2-5; V: TRBV29-1; CDR3: SVEWENQETQY
size: -; J: TRBJ2-2; V: TRBV6-1; CDR3: ASSEGYRDTGELF
size: -; J: TRBJ2-5; V: TRBV7-3; CDR3: ASSLLAGPQETQY
size: -; J: TRBJ2-1; V: TRBV4-3; CDR3: ASSQDVLAPYNEQF